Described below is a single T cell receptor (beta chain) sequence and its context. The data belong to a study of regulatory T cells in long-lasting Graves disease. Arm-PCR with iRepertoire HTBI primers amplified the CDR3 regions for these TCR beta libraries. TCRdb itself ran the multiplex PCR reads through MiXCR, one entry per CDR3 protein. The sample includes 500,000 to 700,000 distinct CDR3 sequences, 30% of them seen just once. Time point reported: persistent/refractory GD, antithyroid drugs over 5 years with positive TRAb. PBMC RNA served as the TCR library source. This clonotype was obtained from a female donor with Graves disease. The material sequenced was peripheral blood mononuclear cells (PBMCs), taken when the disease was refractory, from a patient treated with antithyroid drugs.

The CDR3 here is CSAADRGKGYTF. The CDR3 coding sequence is TGCAGTGCTGCGGACAGGGGGAAGGGCTACACCTTC. The chain employs TRBV20-1 and TRBJ1-2, with 10 positions matching TRBD1. Germline-derived CDR1 and CDR2 are DFQATT and SNEGSKA (reference sequence). V was pared by 5 bases and J by 8 bases, with 5 bases of the junction left unmatched. The CDR3 runs 12 residues.